These T cell receptor beta chains were read from a single sample in a study of T cell changes during pregnancy in multiple sclerosis. Measured with immunoSEQ multiplex PCR; TCRdb has only the in-frame clones, and not every one. The table has about 94,000 clones, around 94% seen once; the top ten hold 0.84%. The source material was peripheral blood, sampled in the third trimester of pregnancy. The receptors stem from a female donor with multiple sclerosis, enrolled in a pregnancy study. Each CDR3 is given with its conserved first and last residue.

j_call v_call cdr3_aa
TRBJ1-4 TRBV13 CASSRNRGNNEKLFF
TRBJ2-6 TRBV6-1 CASRELRSRDRGTSGANVLTF
TRBJ2-1 TRBV27 CASSPGQGAIGWNEQFF
TRBJ1-1 TRBV6-1 CAASNGRNTEAFF
TRBJ1-2 TRBV19 CASSINRGPDYGYTF
TRBJ2-3 TRBV12-5 CASGLRHLGQRADTQYF
TRBJ2-1 TRBV6-5 CASSDDKNEQFF
TRBJ1-5 TRBV27 CASSLSPGSDQPQHF
TRBJ1-1 TRBV5-4 CASSNKRAEAFF
TRBJ2-1 TRBV6-1 CASSEPGVNYNEQFF
TRBJ2-2 TRBV6-1 CASSEEAGGSTGELFF
TRBJ2-7 TRBV5-1 CASSRDRRTYEQYF
TRBJ1-1 TRBV30 CAWSVHSLNTEAFF
TRBJ2-5 TRBV5-1 CASSGSGRSTGETQYF
TRBJ2-7 TRBV2 CATLSRDTLTDEQYF
TRBJ1-1 TRBV18 CASSTGQNTEAFF
TRBJ2-3 TRBV28 CASSYHGVTDTQYF
TRBJ1-2 TRBV5-1 CASSLYGRYGYTF
TRBJ2-7 TRBV25-1 CASSELRGGGYEQYF
TRBJ1-1 TRBV30 CAWSPPAGTEAFF
TRBJ2-3 TRBV30 CAWGEIEDTQYF
TRBJ1-3 TRBV5-4 CASSSASISGNTIYF
TRBJ1-3 TRBV7-9 CASRPPDIAGNTIYF
TRBJ2-7 TRBV2 CASRANRGDEQYF